This T cell receptor beta chain was captured by sequencing in a study of blood T cells in healthy people across ages. Study conclusions and caveats: Greater diversity and more naive CD4+ cells were seen in long-lived donors than in aged donors.

Sample-barcoded 5' priming and a J-beta primer mix drove a second PCR of 7 to 11 cycles. Using its own MiXCR run on the 5' RACE reads, TCRdb lists one record per CDR3 protein. The sample records under 2,000,000 distinct CDR3 sequences, about 49% being singletons. This CDR3 is 15 amino acids long. Germline CDR1 reads SGDLS; CDR2 reads YYNGEE. A note on this clonotype: No antigen is known for it. At one boundary the junction diverges from the germline segment, which might be a read error.

The specimen was blood. V and J are TRBV9 and TRBJ2-5, with D perhaps being TRBD1 or TRBD2 (5 bases each). This TCR was recovered from a middle-aged woman in good health. The CDR3 DNA is TGTGCCAGCAGCGTAAAAGGGCTGGGGGAAGAGACCCAGTACTTT. It translates to CASSVKGLGEETQYF.